The T cell receptor (beta chain) under discussion was sequenced for a study of radiation and T cells in renal cell carcinoma. Produced via immunoSEQ multiplex PCR; TCRdb's table is partial and in-frame only. The sample has approximately 90,000 clones, 75% to 90% seen once. Time point given: baseline pretreatment blood. Treatment given: 15 Gy SBRT to primary tumor, nephrectomy 4 weeks later. The CDR3 loop spans 15 amino acids. V trimming: 2 bases; J trimming: 8 bases; junction bases outside the gene matches: 8. Germline assignment: CDR1 GTSNPN and CDR2 SVGIG (reference sequence). The receptor comes from a man over 45 with renal cell carcinoma. The rearrangement uses TRBV30 and TRBJ2-1; 11 bases are shared with TRBD2. The sequences come from blood, collected from a patient whose treatment included radiotherapy and nephrectomy. Written as DNA, the CDR3 is TGTGCCTGGAGTCGGGGACTAGCGGCTAGCGATGAGCAGTTCTTC. It encodes CAWSRGLAASDEQFF. Full variable domain (rest looked up from reference TRBV30 and TRBJ2-1): SQTIHQWPATLVQPVGSPLSLECTVEGTSNPNLYWYRQAAGRGLQLLFYSVGIGQISSEVPQNLSASRPQDRQFILSSKKLLLSDSGFYLCAWSRGLAASDEQFFGPGTRLTVL.